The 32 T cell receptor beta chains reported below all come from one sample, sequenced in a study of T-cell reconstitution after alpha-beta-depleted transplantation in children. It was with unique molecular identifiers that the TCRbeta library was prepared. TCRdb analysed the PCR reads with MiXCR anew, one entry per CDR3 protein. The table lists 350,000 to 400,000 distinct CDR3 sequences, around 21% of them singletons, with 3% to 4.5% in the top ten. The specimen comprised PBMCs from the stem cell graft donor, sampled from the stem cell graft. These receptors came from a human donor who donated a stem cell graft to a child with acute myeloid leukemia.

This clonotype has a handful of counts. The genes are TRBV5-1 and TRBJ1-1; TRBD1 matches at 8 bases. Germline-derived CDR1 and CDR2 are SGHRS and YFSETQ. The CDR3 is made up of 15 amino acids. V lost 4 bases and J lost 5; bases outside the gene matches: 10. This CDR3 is CASSPGQGVRTEAFF. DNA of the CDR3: TGCGCCAGCAGCCCCGGACAGGGAGTACGGACTGAAGCTTTCTTT.

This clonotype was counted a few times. As DNA, the CDR3 is TGCAGTGCTAGAGACTCCGGACAGGGGGCTTGGGGCAATCAGCCCCAGCATTTT. The encoded protein is CSARDSGQGAWGNQPQHF. This rearrangement joins TRBV20-1 to TRBJ1-5, with 11 positions matching TRBD1. The CDR3 runs 18 residues. Germline CDR1 DFQATT, CDR2 SNEGSKA (reference sequence). V lost 0 bases, J lost 2 bases, and 9 bases stayed unmatched.

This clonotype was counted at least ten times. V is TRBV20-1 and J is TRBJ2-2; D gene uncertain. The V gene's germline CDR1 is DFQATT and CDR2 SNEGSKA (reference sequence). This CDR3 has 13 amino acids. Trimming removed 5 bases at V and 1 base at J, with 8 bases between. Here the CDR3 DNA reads TGCAGTGCTCCTCACCTGAACACCGGGGAGCTGTTTTTT. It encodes CSAPHLNTGELFF.

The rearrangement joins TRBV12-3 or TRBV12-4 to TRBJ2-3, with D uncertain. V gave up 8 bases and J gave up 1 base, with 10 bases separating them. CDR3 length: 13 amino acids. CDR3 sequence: CASAHAGTDTQYF. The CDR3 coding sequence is TGTGCCAGCGCCCACGCGGGCACAGATACGCAGTATTTT.

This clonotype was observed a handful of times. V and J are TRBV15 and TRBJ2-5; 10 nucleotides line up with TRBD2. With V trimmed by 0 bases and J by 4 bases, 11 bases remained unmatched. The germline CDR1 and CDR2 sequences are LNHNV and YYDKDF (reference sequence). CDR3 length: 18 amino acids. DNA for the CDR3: TGTGCCACCAGCAGAGATCTCAGCGGACTAGCGGCCCCAGAGACCCAGTACTTC. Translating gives CATSRDLSGLAAPETQYF. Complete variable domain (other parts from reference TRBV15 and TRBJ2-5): DAMVIQNPRYQVTQFGKPVTLSCSQTLNHNVMYWYQQKSSQAPKLLFHYYDKDFNNEADTPDNFQSRRPNTSFCFLDIRSPGLGDTAMYLCATSRDLSGLAAPETQYFGPGTRLLVL.

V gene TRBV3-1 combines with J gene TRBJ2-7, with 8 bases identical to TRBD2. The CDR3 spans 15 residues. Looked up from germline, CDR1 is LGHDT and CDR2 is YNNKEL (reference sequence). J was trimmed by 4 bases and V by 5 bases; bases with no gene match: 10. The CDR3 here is CASSETAGVSYEQYF. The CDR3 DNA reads TGTGCCAGCAGCGAAACAGCGGGAGTATCGTACGAGCAGTACTTC.

The CDR3 is CSAMGLAGVYEQYF. The CDR3 DNA follows: TGCAGTGCTATGGGCCTAGCGGGAGTATACGAGCAGTACTTC. The rearrangement uses TRBV20-1 and TRBJ2-7; 10 bases line up with TRBD2. Looked up from germline, CDR1 is DFQATT and CDR2 is SNEGSKA (reference sequence). Unmatched junction bases numbered 7, after V lost 4 bases and J lost 4 bases. The length of the CDR3 is 14 residues.

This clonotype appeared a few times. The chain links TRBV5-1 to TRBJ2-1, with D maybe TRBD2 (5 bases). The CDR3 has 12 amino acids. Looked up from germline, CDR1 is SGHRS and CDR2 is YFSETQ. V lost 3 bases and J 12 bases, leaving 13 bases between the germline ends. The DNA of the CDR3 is TGCGCCAGCAGCTATGGCGTACTAGGGCAGTTCTTC. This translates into CASSYGVLGQFF.

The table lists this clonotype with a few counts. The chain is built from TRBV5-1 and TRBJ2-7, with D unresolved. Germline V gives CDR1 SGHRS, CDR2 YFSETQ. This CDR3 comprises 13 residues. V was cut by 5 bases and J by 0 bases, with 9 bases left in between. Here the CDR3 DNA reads TGCGCCAGCAGGCTTGACGGCTCCTACGAGCAGTACTTC. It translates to CASRLDGSYEQYF.

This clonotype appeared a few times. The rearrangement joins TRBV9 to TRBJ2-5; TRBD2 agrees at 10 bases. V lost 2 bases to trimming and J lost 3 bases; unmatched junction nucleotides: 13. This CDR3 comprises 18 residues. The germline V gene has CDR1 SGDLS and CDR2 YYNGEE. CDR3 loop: CASSVSGRSPVQEETQYF. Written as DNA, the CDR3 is TGTGCCAGCAGCGTTAGCGGGAGGTCCCCGGTGCAGGAAGAGACCCAGTACTTC.

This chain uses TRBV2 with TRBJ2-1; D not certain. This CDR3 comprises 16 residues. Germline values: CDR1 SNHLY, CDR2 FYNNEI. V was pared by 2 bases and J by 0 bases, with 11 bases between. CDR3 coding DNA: TGTGCCAGCAGTGAACCGTGGCGGAGCTCCTACAATGAGCAGTTCTTC. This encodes CASSEPWRSSYNEQFF.

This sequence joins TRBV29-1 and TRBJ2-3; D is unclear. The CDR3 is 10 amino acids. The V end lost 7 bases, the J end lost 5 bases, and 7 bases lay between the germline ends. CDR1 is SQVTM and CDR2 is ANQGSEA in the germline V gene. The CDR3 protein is CSGVLDTQYF. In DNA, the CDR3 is TGCAGCGGGGTGCTAGATACGCAGTATTTT.

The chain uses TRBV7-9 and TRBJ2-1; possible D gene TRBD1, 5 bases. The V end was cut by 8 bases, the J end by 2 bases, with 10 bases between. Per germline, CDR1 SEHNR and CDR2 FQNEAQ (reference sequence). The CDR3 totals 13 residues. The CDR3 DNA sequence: TGTGCCAGCTCCGACAGCACCTACAATGAGCAGTTCTTC. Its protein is CASSDSTYNEQFF.

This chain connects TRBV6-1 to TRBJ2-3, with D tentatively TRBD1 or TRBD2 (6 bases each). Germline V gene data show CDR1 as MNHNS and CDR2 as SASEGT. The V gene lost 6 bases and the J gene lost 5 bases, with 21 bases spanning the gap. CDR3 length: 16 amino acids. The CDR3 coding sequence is TGTGCCAGCAGGACGGGGGCAGGGGATCAAATAGATACGCAGTATTTT. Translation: CASRTGAGDQIDTQYF.

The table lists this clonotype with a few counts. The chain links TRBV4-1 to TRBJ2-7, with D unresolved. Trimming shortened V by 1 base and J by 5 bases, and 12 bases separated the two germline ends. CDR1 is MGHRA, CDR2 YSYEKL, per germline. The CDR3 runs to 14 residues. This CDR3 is CASSQVVILDEQYF. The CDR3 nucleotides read TGCGCCAGCAGCCAAGTTGTCATCTTAGACGAGCAGTACTTC.

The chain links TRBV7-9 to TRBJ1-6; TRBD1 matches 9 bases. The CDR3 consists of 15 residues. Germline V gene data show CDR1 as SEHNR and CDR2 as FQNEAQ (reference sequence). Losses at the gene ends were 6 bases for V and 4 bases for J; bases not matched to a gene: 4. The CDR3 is CASSRGTGYNSPLHF. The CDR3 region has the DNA TGTGCCAGCAGTCGTGGGACAGGGTATAATTCACCCCTCCACTTT. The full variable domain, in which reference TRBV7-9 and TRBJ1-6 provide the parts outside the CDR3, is DTGVSQNPRHKITKRGQNVTFRCDPISEHNRLYWYRQTLGQGPEFLTYFQNEAQLEKSRLLSDRFSAERPKGSFSTLEIQRTEQGDSAMYLCASSRGTGYNSPLHFGNGTRLTVT.

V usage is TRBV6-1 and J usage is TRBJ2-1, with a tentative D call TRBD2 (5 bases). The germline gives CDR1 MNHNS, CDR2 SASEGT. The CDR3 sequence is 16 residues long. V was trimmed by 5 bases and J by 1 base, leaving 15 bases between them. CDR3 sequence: CASSRLARGSYNEQFF. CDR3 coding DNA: TGTGCCAGCAGTCGCCTAGCCCGAGGGTCCTACAATGAGCAGTTCTTC.

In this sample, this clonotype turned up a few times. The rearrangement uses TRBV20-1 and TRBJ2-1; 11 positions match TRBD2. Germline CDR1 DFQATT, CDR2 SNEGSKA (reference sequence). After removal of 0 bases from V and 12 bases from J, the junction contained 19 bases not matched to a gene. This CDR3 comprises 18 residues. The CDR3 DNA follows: TGCAGTGCTAGAGAATCGGACAGTTTTAGCGGGAGGGGGGTGCGGCAGTTCTTC. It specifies CSARESDSFSGRGVRQFF.

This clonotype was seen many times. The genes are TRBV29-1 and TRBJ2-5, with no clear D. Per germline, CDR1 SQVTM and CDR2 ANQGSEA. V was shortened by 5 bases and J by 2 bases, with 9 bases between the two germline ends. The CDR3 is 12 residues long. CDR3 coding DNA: TGCAGCGTTTCAAACAGACAAGAGACCCAGTACTTC. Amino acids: CSVSNRQETQYF.

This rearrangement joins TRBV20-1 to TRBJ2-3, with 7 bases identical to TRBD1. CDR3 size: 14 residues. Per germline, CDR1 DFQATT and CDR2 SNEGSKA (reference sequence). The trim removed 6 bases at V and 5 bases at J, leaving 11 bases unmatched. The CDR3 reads CSAGERGRRDTQYF. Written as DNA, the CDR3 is TGCAGTGCCGGGGAAAGGGGGCGCAGAGATACGCAGTATTTT.

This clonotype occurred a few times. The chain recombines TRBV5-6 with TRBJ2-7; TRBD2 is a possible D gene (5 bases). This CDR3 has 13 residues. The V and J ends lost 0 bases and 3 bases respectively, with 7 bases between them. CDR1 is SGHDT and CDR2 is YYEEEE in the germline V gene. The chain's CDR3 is CASSLADYYEQYF. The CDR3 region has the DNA TGTGCCAGCAGCTTGGCAGACTACTACGAGCAGTACTTC.

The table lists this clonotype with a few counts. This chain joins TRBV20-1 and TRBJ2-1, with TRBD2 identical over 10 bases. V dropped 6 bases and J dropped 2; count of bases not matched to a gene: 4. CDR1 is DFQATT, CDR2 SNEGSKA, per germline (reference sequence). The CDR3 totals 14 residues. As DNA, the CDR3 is TGCAGTGCGCAAGCGGGAGGGCCCTACAATGAGCAGTTCTTC. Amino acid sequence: CSAQAGGPYNEQFF.

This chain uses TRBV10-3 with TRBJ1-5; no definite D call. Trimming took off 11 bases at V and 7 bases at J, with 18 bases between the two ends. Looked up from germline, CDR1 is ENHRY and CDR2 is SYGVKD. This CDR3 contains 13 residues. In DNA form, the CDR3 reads TGTGCCGCTGGTGGGGAAGGGAGACAGCCCCAGCATTTT. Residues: CAAGGEGRQPQHF.

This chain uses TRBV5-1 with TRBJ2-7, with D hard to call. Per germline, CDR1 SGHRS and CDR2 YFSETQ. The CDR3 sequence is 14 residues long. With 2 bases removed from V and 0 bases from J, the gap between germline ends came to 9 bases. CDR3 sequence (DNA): TGCGCCAGCAGCTTCACTTCAGACTCCTACGAGCAGTACTTC. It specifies CASSFTSDSYEQYF. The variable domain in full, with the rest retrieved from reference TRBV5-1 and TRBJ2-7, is KAGVTQTPRYLIKTRGQQVTLSCSPISGHRSVSWYQQTPGQGLQFLFEYFSETQRNKGNFPGRFSGRQFSNSRSEMNVSTLELGDSALYLCASSFTSDSYEQYFGPGTRLTVT.

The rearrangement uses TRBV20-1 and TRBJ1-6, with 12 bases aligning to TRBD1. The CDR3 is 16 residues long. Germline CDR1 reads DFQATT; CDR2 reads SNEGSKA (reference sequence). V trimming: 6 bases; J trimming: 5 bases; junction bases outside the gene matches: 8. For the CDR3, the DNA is TGCAGTGCGGGGGGACAGGGGGCATTCGATAATTCACCCCTCCACTTT. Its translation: CSAGGQGAFDNSPLHF.

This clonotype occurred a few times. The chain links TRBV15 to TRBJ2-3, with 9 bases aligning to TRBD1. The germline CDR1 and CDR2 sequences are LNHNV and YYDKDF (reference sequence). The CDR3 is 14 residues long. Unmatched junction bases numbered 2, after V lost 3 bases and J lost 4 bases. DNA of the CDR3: TGTGCCACCAGCAGGGACAGGGGTGCAGATACGCAGTATTTT. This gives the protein CATSRDRGADTQYF.

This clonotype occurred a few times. The CDR3 DNA follows: TGTGCCAGCTCACCGGTACAGATCATCCCTGGGGCCAACGTCCTGACTTTC. This sequence encodes CASSPVQIIPGANVLTF. The rearrangement links TRBV18 to TRBJ2-6; unclear D gene. CDR1 is KGHSH and CDR2 is LQKENI in the germline V gene. Trimming left V 3 bases short and J 2 bases short, with 14 bases between. The CDR3 covers 17 residues. The full variable domain, rest sourced from reference TRBV18 and TRBJ2-6, is NAGVMQNPRHLVRRRGQEARLRCSPMKGHSHVYWYRQLPEEGLKFMVYLQKENIIDESGMPKERFSAEFPKEGPSILRIQQVVRGDSAAYFCASSPVQIIPGANVLTFGAGSRLTVL.

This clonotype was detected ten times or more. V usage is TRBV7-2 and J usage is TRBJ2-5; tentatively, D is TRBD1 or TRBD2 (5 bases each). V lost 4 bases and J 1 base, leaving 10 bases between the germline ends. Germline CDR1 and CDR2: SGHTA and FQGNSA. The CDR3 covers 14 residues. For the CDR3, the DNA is TGTGCCAGCAGCTCCGGGACGGTCCAAGAGACCCAGTACTTC. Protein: CASSSGTVQETQYF. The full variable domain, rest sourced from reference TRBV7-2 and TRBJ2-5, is GAGVSQSPSNKVTEKGKDVELRCDPISGHTALYWYRQSLGQGLEFLIYFQGNSAPDKSGLPSDRFSAERTGGSVSTLTIQRTQQEDSAVYLCASSSGTVQETQYFGPGTRLLVL.

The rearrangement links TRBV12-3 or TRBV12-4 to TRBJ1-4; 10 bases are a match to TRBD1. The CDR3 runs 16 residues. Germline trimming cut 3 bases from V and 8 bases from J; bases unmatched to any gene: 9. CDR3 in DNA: TGTGCCAGCAGTTTCATTGTCTCGACAGGGGGCGAAAAACTGTTTTTT. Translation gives CASSFIVSTGGEKLFF.

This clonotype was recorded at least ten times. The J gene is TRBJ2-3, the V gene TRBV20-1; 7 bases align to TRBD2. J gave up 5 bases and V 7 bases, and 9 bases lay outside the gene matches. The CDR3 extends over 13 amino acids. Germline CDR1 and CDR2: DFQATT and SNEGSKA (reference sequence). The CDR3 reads CSVRGGDQDTQYF. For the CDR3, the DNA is TGCAGTGTACGGGGAGGGGATCAAGATACGCAGTATTTT.

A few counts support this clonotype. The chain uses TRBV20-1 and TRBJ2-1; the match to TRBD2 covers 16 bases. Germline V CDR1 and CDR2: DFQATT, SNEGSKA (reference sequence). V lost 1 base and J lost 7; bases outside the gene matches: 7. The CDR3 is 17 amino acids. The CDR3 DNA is TGCAGTGCTAGAGGGGGGACTAGCGGGAGGGGTGGTAATGAGCAGTTCTTC. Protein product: CSARGGTSGRGGNEQFF.

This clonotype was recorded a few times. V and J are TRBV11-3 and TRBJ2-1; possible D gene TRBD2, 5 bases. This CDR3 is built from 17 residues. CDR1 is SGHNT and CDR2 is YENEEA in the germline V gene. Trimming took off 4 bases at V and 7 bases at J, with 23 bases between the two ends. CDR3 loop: CASSSWIGLEGLNEQFF. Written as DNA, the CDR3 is TGTGCCAGCAGCTCCTGGATCGGACTCGAGGGCCTAAATGAGCAGTTCTTC.